This T cell receptor (beta chain) was obtained from a study of shared clonotypes between healthy human individuals (dated by TCRdb to about 2020). Study-wide context: A couple of women and a few men aged 18 to 49 years were included in the cohort. For each donor, CD4 naive and CD4 memory were each run on three plates, CD8 naive on two plates, and CD8 memory on one plate. To estimate repertoire size and how much clonotype sharing occurs between individuals, the study deeply sequenced the blood TCR repertoires of 5 or 6 healthy adults. Different laboratories and diverse techniques were used to prepare libraries and sequence TCR repertoires, to increase sequencing depth and limit assay-specific biases. Leukapheresis yielded between about 0.85 and 9.5 billion PBMCs per donor. What the research found in general, with its limitations: Pairwise subsampling led to the expectation that sequencing depth would affect the degree of clonotype sharing among donors. The genetic and exposure-history diversity represented was limited by the small number of donors. Across a handful of donors, roughly 5% of naive CD4, 3% to 3.5% of naive CD8, approximately 2.5% of memory CD4, and under 0.45% of memory CD8 clonotypes were shared. Sampling was restricted to blood, and TCR repertoires in tissues likely differ from the TCR repertoires found in blood. Incomplete sequencing was indicated by rarefaction of sorted-subset datasets, despite the large sequencing depth. Larger estimated clonotype richness was generally found for naive subsets than for memory subsets. Higher generation probabilities were observed for clonotypes shared by all four sorted-subset donors than for non-shared clonotypes.

Healthy HIV-negative adults with no recently reported acute infections or vaccinations were included as donors. Every donor was a Caucasian adult residing in Nashville, Tennessee, USA. CD4+ T cells were enriched by magnetic negative selection, after which naive cells were positively selected on CD45RA and the negative fraction was taken as the memory subset. Blood was obtained by leukapheresis, after which PBMCs were separated by Ficoll-Histopaque density gradient centrifugation and cryopreserved in liquid nitrogen vapor phase. Purity and quantity of every magnetically sorted T cell population were checked by analytical flow cytometry. Genomic DNA was isolated from each sorted fraction and quantified by UV absorbance on a Nanodrop 2000c. This clone has more than one count but fewer than ten. Its cognate antigen has yet to be identified. Qualities for individual bases were not recorded, and no much larger clone is one base off. This CDR3 is also generated by other DNA sequences in the sample.

CDR1 GTSNPN and CDR2 SVGIG are derived from the germline V gene (reference sequence). From the cysteine up to the phenylalanine, the CDR3 has a length of 11 residues. Only the CDR3 DNA is retained, 33 bases long and in frame from the first base. Trimming takes 0 bases from V and 5 bases from J, and the germline ends sit 4 bases apart. TCR CDR3 regions were amplified from genomic DNA by multiplex PCR using the deep immunoSEQ assay. Extracted genomic DNA from each cell subset was distributed evenly across all wells of several immunoSEQ 96-well plates, and each plate was treated as a replicate. For sorted subsets, each replicate PCR was loaded with approximately 0.2 ug genomic DNA, equivalent to some 27,000 T cell genomes. Purified libraries were measured with a Qubit 3.0 fluorometer, size-checked on a Bioanalyzer 2100, and measured again with the KAPA Library Quantification kit. A separate single-read 150-cycle Illumina NextSeq 550 flow cell was used to sequence each immunoSEQ 96-well plate. The study's processing was this. Because the immunoSEQ output included only junctional sequences and no quality scores, the filtering could not be the same as the filtering used for full-length reads. Sequences were annotated with PyIR, a Python wrapper for IgBLAST v1.9, and V/J genes and CDR3 were assigned using IMGT germline references. Any read was removed if the V/J assignment was weak (E-value above 1e-6), the CDR3 was missing, or the read contained stop codons, out-of-frame junctions, or ambiguous translated residues. V3J clonotypes were defined by identical inferred V gene, J gene, and CDR3 amino acid sequence. Percentage overlap between repertoires was calculated by dividing the number of shared unique clonotypes by the size of the smaller repertoire. Repertoire richness was assessed with RTK rarefaction, the Chao1 estimator, and Recon v2.1 estimates of unobserved clonotypes. Generation probabilities for all TCRbeta clonotypes obtained by the gDNA method from several donors were computed using OLGA. TCRdb limited this immuneACCESS table to in-frame rearrangements with V and J called. A share of clones is missing; checked studies link under half to unresolved V genes, and the rest is unexplained. Clonal size and the V and J genes are those of that table, whereas D and trimming came from the DNA. This sample gives millions of clones in total; around nine tenths of them show up just once. Over 0.12% of the sample belongs to the ten largest clones.

Material: naive CD4+ T cells sorted from blood. The cell subset or site label here, explained by the study, means: CD45RA+ positively selected. The TCR originated in a man aged 18 to 30 in good health. In this chain, TRBV30 is recombined with TRBJ1-2, with the identity of the D gene unclear. The CDR3: CAWSVRYGYTF. The DNA sequence is TGTGCCTGGAGTGTACGTTATGGCTACACCTTC.